Sequencing of this TCR beta chain was carried out in a study of post-analysis software for immune sequencing data. Turning to the study itself: The disease courses covered relapsing-remitting, secondary progressive and progressive-relapsing multiple sclerosis. Findings of the study overall: The F measure placed samples prepared in the same batch into strongly shared clusters. Versus controls, multiple sclerosis patients showed significantly lower diversity (normalized Chao1). The five TRBV segments detected at higher frequency in patients than in controls included TRBV5-6, TRBV5-1 and TRBV20-1.

The CDR3 totals 12 residues. Germline CDR1 is LGHDT and CDR2 is YNNKEL (reference sequence). Trimming shortened V by 1 base and J by 8 bases, and 7 bases separated the two germline ends. Unique molecular identifiers had been added to the TCR beta cDNA libraries. The source material, 1 to 10 million T cells, gave rise to roughly 0.5 million cDNA molecules. In TCRdb, the PCR reads were re-called with MiXCR into one record per CDR3 protein. The table has roughly 600,000 distinct CDR3 sequences, around 44% seen once. As to this clonotype: The antigen remains unidentified.

This TCR was recovered from a girl between 10 and 17 years old with multiple sclerosis. This rearrangement joins TRBV3-1 to TRBJ2-3, with unresolved D. Material: blood. The DNA of the CDR3 is TGTGCCAGCAGCCAAGGGAAGGGTACGCAGTATTTT. Translated: CASSQGKGTQYF.